Listed here are 29 T cell receptor beta chains from one sample, sequenced in a study of cytomegalovirus exposure and HLA in healthy donors. The assay was immunoSEQ multiplex PCR, and TCRdb's table has in-frame clones only and misses some. The sample includes some 230,000 clones, under 95% of them seen just once. The sequencing input was PBMCs. Source of these receptors: a woman younger than 35 in good health and CMV-seronegative.

V usage is TRBV5-1 and J usage is TRBJ2-3; D might be TRBD1 (6 bases). Per germline, CDR1 SGHRS and CDR2 YFSETQ. V was trimmed by 4 bases and J by 0 bases, leaving 9 bases between them. CDR3 length equals 14 residues. The CDR3 protein is CASSRTASTDTQYF. The CDR3, as DNA: TGCGCCAGCAGCCGGACAGCGAGCACAGATACGCAGTATTTT.

The chain employs TRBV28 and TRBJ1-3, with 7 positions matching TRBD1. The CDR3 loop spans 16 amino acids. Germline V gene data show CDR1 as MDHEN and CDR2 as SYDVKM. V shed 6 bases, J shed 1 base, and the junction held 9 bases outside the gene matches. CDR3 amino acids: CASSYDQGGSGNTIYF. The DNA of the CDR3 is TGTGCCAGCAGCTACGACCAGGGGGGTTCTGGAAACACCATATATTTT.

The gene calls are TRBV30 and TRBJ1-4; 7 nucleotides line up with TRBD1. The V gene end was trimmed by 1 base and the J gene end by 8 bases; junction bases not matched to a gene: 7. This CDR3 has 14 residues. Germline V gene data show CDR1 as GTSNPN and CDR2 as SVGIG (reference sequence). As DNA, the CDR3 is TGTGCCTGGAGTGAAGGGGGCTATGGGGAAAAACTGTTTTTT. It specifies CAWSEGGYGEKLFF.

The chain employs TRBV10-3 and TRBJ2-3, with a tentative D call TRBD2 (5 bases). V gave up 10 bases and J gave up 4 bases, with 18 bases separating them. CDR1 ENHRY and CDR2 SYGVKD come from the germline V gene. This CDR3 is built from 14 residues. The CDR3 region is CANGESRWSDTQYF. The CDR3 DNA is TGTGCCAACGGGGAATCGAGGTGGTCAGATACGCAGTATTTT.

V usage is TRBV28 and J usage is TRBJ1-2; TRBD1 agrees at 9 bases. Germline assignment: CDR1 MDHEN and CDR2 SYDVKM. J was trimmed by 13 bases and V by 5 bases; bases with no gene match: 8. This CDR3 has 12 amino acids. The CDR3 reads CASSPQMGQGTF. In DNA form, the CDR3 reads TGTGCCAGCAGTCCGCAAATGGGACAGGGCACCTTC.

This sequence joins TRBV6-4 and TRBJ1-1; D is uncertain. In germline, CDR1 is MRHNA, CDR2 SNTAGT. The V end lost 5 bases, the J end lost 3 bases, and 16 bases lay between the germline ends. This CDR3 is 15 amino acids long. The chain's CDR3 is CASSREGSRYTEAFF. CDR3 nucleotides: TGTGCCAGCAGTAGGGAGGGATCGAGGTACACTGAAGCTTTCTTT.

V and J are TRBV6-1 and TRBJ2-2; perhaps TRBD2 as D (6 bases). With 4 bases removed from V and 2 bases from J, the gap between germline ends came to 11 bases. This CDR3 is built from 15 residues. The germline CDR1 and CDR2 sequences are MNHNS and SASEGT. The CDR3 loop is CASSVERANTGELFF. CDR3 bases: TGTGCCAGCAGTGTAGAGCGGGCCAACACCGGGGAGCTGTTTTTT.

V gene TRBV30 combines with J gene TRBJ2-3; perhaps TRBD1 as D (5 bases). V was trimmed by 3 bases and J by 2 bases, leaving 15 bases between them. The CDR3 is made up of 15 amino acids. CDR1 and CDR2 (germline): GTSNPN, SVGIG (reference sequence). In DNA form, the CDR3 reads TGTGCCTGGAGGGCCGTGGGGCGGTACACAGATACGCAGTATTTT. It yields the protein CAWRAVGRYTDTQYF.

The chain combines TRBV5-1 with TRBJ1-4, with 8 bases fitting TRBD1. Trimming at V came to 3 bases and at J to 8 bases, leaving 15 bases not matched to a gene. This CDR3 spans 17 amino acids. Germline values: CDR1 SGHRS, CDR2 YFSETQ. The CDR3 region has the DNA TGCGCCAGCAGCTCCACCGGGACAGGAACCTTAGAGGAAAAACTGTTTTTT. It yields the protein CASSSTGTGTLEEKLFF.

This chain uses TRBV11-3 with TRBJ2-3; TRBD2 aligns across 8 bases. This CDR3 contains 14 residues. In germline, CDR1 is SGHNT, CDR2 YENEEA. Trimming removed 5 bases from V and 2 bases from J; junction bases left unmatched: 3. Here the CDR3 reads CASSPGLDTDTQYF. DNA of the CDR3: TGTGCCAGCAGCCCGGGACTAGACACAGATACGCAGTATTTT.

The V gene is TRBV11-1, the J gene TRBJ1-1; D gene unclear. V was pared by 1 base and J by 5 bases, with 14 bases between. Germline V lookup: CDR1 SGHAT, CDR2 FQDESV (reference sequence). The CDR3 consists of 15 residues. The CDR3 here is CASSLGRGIVTEAFF. CDR3 nucleotides: TGTGCCAGCAGCTTAGGACGGGGTATCGTGACTGAAGCTTTCTTT.

The CDR3 region is CASSIALGGRLDEQFF. The CDR3 region has the DNA TGTGCCAGTAGTATAGCTTTGGGCGGGAGACTCGATGAGCAGTTCTTC. The chain couples TRBV19 to TRBJ2-1, with TRBD2 matching over 7 bases. CDR1 LNHDA and CDR2 SQIVND come from the germline V gene (reference sequence). V shed 1 base, J shed 8 bases, and the junction held 11 bases outside the gene matches. The CDR3 contains 16 residues.

The chain is built from TRBV5-4 and TRBJ2-5, with 7 bases matching TRBD1. The CDR3 contains 13 residues. The V segment lost 4 bases and the J segment 3 bases; nucleotides outside the gene matches: 3. Germline CDR1 and CDR2: SGHNT and YYREEE (reference sequence). As DNA, the CDR3 is TGTGCCAGCAGCCGTGGACAGGAAGAGACCCAGTACTTC. It is translated as CASSRGQEETQYF.

This clone has only one observation. The CDR3 region has the DNA TGTGCCATCAGTCGCAGGGGGTTGAACACTGAAGCTTTCTTT. It encodes CAISRRGLNTEAFF. The V call is TRBV10-3, the J call TRBJ1-1, with 7 bases matching TRBD1. Losses at the gene ends were 5 bases for V and 0 bases for J; bases not matched to a gene: 3. The CDR3 consists of 14 residues. Germline V gene sequence: CDR1 ENHRY, CDR2 SYGVKD.

This clone has just a few counts. The chain carries TRBV12-5 and TRBJ2-3, with TRBD1 as a possible D gene (6 bases). CDR3 size: 17 residues. The germline gives CDR1 LGHNT, CDR2 FRNRAP. V dropped 1 base and J dropped 0 bases, with 14 bases sitting between them. This chain's CDR3 is CASGLASWGPSTDTQYF. The DNA of the CDR3 is TGTGCTAGTGGTTTGGCCTCTTGGGGGCCCAGCACAGATACGCAGTATTTT. The entire variable domain, with the rest obtained from reference TRBV12-5 and TRBJ2-3, is as follows: DARVTQTPRHKVTEMGQEVTMRCQPILGHNTVFWYRQTMMQGLELLAYFRNRAPLDDSGMPKDRFSAEMPDATLATLKIQPSEPRDSAVYFCASGLASWGPSTDTQYFGPGTRLTVL.

The CDR3 sequence is CASDGTAYGYTF. For the CDR3, the DNA is TGTGCCAGCGATGGGACAGCTTATGGCTACACCTTC. The chain combines TRBV9 with TRBJ1-2; 7 bases are shared with TRBD1. Per the germline V gene, CDR1 is SGDLS and CDR2 is YYNGEE. This CDR3 has 12 amino acids. V was clipped by 7 bases and J by 5 bases; unmatched bases: 5.

The chain joins TRBV5-1 to TRBJ2-7; D not resolved. The germline V and J ends were trimmed by 2 bases and 4 bases, with 10 bases remaining between them. The V gene's germline CDR1 is SGHRS and CDR2 YFSETQ. This CDR3 is built from 13 residues. The CDR3 bases are TGCGCCAGCAGCTTCACCTACGGTTACGAGCAGTACTTC. This codes for CASSFTYGYEQYF.

The CDR3 nucleotides are TGTGCCAGCAGCTGGAGGGGGACAGGGGTTGGCTACACCTTC. This sequence encodes CASSWRGTGVGYTF. The chain carries TRBV27 and TRBJ1-2, with 10 bases matching TRBD1. This CDR3 contains 14 residues. J lost 7 bases, V lost 6 bases, and 8 bases had no gene match. Germline lookup yields CDR1 MNHEY and CDR2 SMNVEV (reference sequence).

The CDR3 nucleotides read TGTGCCAGCAGCCGTACAGGGGCAGGGCAGCCCCAGCATTTT. Translation gives CASSRTGAGQPQHF. The chain couples TRBV7-9 to TRBJ1-5, with TRBD1 matching 7 bases. The CDR3 is 14 residues long. V was clipped by 5 bases and J by 7 bases; unmatched bases: 8. The germline V gene has CDR1 SEHNR and CDR2 FQNEAQ (reference sequence).

This clone was detected once. The rearrangement links TRBV9 to TRBJ2-1; TRBD2 aligns across 8 bases. Germline-derived CDR1 and CDR2 are SGDLS and YYNGEE. The CDR3 has 14 amino acids. With 2 bases clipped from V and 9 bases from J, the junction kept 7 bases outside the gene matches. CDR3 DNA sequence: TGTGCCAGCAGCGTTGTCGGGAGGGCCGGTGAGCAGTTCTTC. Translation: CASSVVGRAGEQFF.

The chain carries TRBV5-4 and TRBJ1-2; 7 nucleotides line up with TRBD1. Per germline, CDR1 SGHNT and CDR2 YYREEE (reference sequence). The CDR3 runs 12 residues. The J segment lost 9 bases and the V segment lost 3 bases, leaving 5 bases of the junction unmatched. CDR3 in DNA: TGTGCCAGCAGCTCAGGACAGGATCGCTACACCTTC. This encodes CASSSGQDRYTF.

The chain joins TRBV4-1 to TRBJ1-2; D unclear. This CDR3 has 12 residues. V lost 0 bases to trimming and J lost 14 bases, with 13 bases between them. Germline assignment: CDR1 MGHRA and CDR2 YSYEKL. In DNA, the CDR3 is TGCGCCAGCAGCCAAGATTTAGGCCGGCGGACCTTC. It encodes CASSQDLGRRTF.

The CDR3 sequence: CASRKSFSNYGYTF. In DNA, the CDR3 is TGTGCCAGCAGAAAGAGTTTTTCTAACTATGGCTACACCTTC. The chain combines TRBV6-5 with TRBJ1-2; D is unresolved. The CDR3 runs to 14 residues. The germline V gene has CDR1 MNHEY and CDR2 SVGAGI. Trimming pared 6 bases from V and 0 bases from J, leaving 11 bases between.

The genes are TRBV6-1 and TRBJ2-1; no firm D call. Germline V CDR1 and CDR2: MNHNS, SASEGT. CDR3 length: 19 residues. The germline V and J ends were trimmed by 4 bases and 0 bases, with 22 bases remaining between them. CDR3 DNA: TGTGCCAGCAGTGGGCTGAACGGGTTACCAGATGTCTCCTACAATGAGCAGTTCTTC. Its protein is CASSGLNGLPDVSYNEQFF.

This chain links TRBV19 with TRBJ1-5, with D hard to call. Per germline, CDR1 LNHDA and CDR2 SQIVND (reference sequence). The CDR3 totals 13 residues. V lost 6 bases and J lost 4, with 10 bases in between. CDR3 DNA sequence: TGTGCCAGTAGGTGGCAGGTAAATCAGCCCCAGCATTTT. Its translation: CASRWQVNQPQHF.

The chain employs TRBV2 and TRBJ1-5; 7 nucleotides line up with TRBD1. Trimming removed 8 bases from V and 4 bases from J; junction bases left unmatched: 11. This CDR3 comprises 15 residues. The germline CDR1 and CDR2 sequences are SNHLY and FYNNEI. DNA of the CDR3: TGTGCCAGCGAATACAGGGGAAACATGAATCAGCCCCAGCATTTT. This encodes CASEYRGNMNQPQHF.

V usage is TRBV30 and J usage is TRBJ2-1; D not certain. The CDR3 is made up of 12 amino acids. Germline V CDR1 and CDR2: GTSNPN, SVGIG (reference sequence). V was cut by 2 bases and J by 10 bases, with 12 bases left in between. The CDR3: CAWSSIGQEQFF. The CDR3 DNA reads as TGTGCCTGGAGTAGTATTGGCCAGGAGCAGTTCTTC.

The chain employs TRBV5-1 and TRBJ2-3; D perhaps matches TRBD2 (6 bases). Trimming took 1 base from V and 4 from J, leaving 13 bases between them. The germline gives CDR1 SGHRS, CDR2 YFSETQ. CDR3 size: 15 residues. CDR3 amino acids: CASSLTGLIPDTQYF. The CDR3 DNA reads TGCGCCAGCAGCTTGACGGGACTCATCCCAGATACGCAGTATTTT.

The gene calls are TRBV28 and TRBJ1-2, with D maybe TRBD1 (5 bases). From germline, CDR1 is MDHEN and CDR2 SYDVKM. The CDR3 consists of 14 residues. Between the trimmed V and J ends, which lost 8 bases and 2 bases, there was a span of 15 bases. The CDR3 is CASARGAGNYGYTF. CDR3 nucleotides: TGTGCCAGCGCCCGAGGGGCGGGGAACTATGGCTACACCTTC.